This entry describes one T cell receptor (beta chain). Time point specified: after dendritic cell vaccination, including at tumor progression/relapse. This record comes from a study of glioma-infiltrating T cells after dendritic cell vaccination. Amplification used 60 V beta primers and 13 J beta primers. Clones were read by immunoSEQ multiplex PCR, and TCRdb kept only the in-frame ones, dropping some. In the table there are 100,000 or so clones, 90% of which are singletons. V was pared by 7 bases and J by 4 bases, with 9 bases of the junction left unmatched. CDR3 size: 13 residues. Germline V lookup: CDR1 SQVTM, CDR2 ANQGSEA.

This sample comprised blood, obtained after dendritic cell vaccination. This chain uses TRBV29-1 with TRBJ2-5; 7 bases map to TRBD2. This receptor was obtained from a human donor with glioblastoma. The CDR3 protein is CSGGGMSGETQYF. The CDR3 coding sequence is TGCAGCGGGGGGGGTATGTCCGGAGAGACCCAGTACTTC.